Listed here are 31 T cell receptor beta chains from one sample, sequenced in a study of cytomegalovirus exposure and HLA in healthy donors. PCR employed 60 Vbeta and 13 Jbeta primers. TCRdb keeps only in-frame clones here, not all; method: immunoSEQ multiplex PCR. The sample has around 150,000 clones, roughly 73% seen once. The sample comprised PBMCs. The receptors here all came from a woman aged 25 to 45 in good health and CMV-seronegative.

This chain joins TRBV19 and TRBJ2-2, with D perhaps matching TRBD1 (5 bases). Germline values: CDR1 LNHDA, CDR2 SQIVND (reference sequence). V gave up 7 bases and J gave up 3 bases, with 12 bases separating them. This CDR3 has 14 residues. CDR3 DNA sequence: TGTGCCAGTACCGGACAACGTTACACCGGGGAGCTGTTTTTT. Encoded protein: CASTGQRYTGELFF.

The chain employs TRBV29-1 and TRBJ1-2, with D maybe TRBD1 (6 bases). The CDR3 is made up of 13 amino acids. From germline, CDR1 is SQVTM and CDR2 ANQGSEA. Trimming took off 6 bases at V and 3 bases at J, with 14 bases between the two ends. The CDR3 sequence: CSVGRGVDYGYTF. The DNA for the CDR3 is TGCAGCGTGGGGAGGGGGGTCGACTATGGCTACACCTTC.

The CDR3 protein is CSASGAAGANVLTF. In DNA form, the CDR3 reads TGCAGCGCGTCCGGCGCGGCCGGGGCCAACGTCCTGACTTTC. The J gene is TRBJ2-6, the V gene TRBV29-1; D not certain. The CDR3 spans 14 residues. Trimming removed 7 bases at V and 4 bases at J, with 14 bases between. The germline CDR1 and CDR2 sequences are SQVTM and ANQGSEA.

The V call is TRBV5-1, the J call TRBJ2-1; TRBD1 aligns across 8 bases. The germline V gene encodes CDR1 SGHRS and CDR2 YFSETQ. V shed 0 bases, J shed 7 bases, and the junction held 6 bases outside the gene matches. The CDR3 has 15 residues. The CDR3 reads CASSLAAGGLNEQFF. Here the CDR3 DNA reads TGCGCCAGCAGCTTGGCTGCAGGGGGCTTGAATGAGCAGTTCTTC.

CDR3 DNA: TGTGCCAGCAGCTTAGAGCATCATGGTGGTACGCAGTATTTT. Protein: CASSLEHHGGTQYF. The J gene is TRBJ2-3, the V gene TRBV7-9; D not resolved. The CDR3 runs 14 residues. Germline assignment: CDR1 SEHNR and CDR2 FQNEAQ (reference sequence). V shed 1 base and J shed 8 bases, with 13 bases lying between them.

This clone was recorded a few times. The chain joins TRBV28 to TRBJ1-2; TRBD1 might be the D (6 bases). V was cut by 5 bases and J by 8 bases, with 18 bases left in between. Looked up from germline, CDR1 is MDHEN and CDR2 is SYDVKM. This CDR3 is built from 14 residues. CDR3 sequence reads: CASSSNNRVRGYTF. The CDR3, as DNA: TGTGCCAGCAGTAGCAACAACAGGGTTCGGGGCTACACCTTC.

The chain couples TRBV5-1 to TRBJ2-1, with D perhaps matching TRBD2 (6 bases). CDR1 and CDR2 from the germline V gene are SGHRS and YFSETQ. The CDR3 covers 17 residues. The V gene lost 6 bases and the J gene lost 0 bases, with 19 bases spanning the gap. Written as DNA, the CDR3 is TGCGCCAGCAATCTATATCCAGGGAGGAGCTCCTACAATGAGCAGTTCTTC. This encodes CASNLYPGRSSYNEQFF.

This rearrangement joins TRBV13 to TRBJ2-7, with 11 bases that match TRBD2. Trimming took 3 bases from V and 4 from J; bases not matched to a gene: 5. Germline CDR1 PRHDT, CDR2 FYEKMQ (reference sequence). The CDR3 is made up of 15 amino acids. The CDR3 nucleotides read TGTGCCAGCAGCTTTTTGACTAGCGGGGAGTACGAGCAGTACTTC. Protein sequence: CASSFLTSGEYEQYF.

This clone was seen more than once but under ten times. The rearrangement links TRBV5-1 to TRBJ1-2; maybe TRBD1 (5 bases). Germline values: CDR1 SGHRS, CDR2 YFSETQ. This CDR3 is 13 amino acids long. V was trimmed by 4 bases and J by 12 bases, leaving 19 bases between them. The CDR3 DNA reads TGCGCCAGCAGCCGAGATAGGGACTTCTTCAACACCTTC. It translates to CASSRDRDFFNTF.

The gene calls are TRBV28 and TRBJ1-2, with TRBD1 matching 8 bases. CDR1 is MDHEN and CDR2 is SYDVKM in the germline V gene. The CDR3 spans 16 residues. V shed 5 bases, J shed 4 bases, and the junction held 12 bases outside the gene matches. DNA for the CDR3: TGTGCCAGCAGTCTCAAGTCCGGGACAGGAGCCTATGGCTACACCTTC. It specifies CASSLKSGTGAYGYTF.

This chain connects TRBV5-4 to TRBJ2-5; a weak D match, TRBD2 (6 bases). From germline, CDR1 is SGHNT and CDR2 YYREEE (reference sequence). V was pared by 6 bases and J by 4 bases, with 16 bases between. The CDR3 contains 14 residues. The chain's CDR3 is CASTQTRGRETQYF. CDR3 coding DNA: TGTGCCAGCACCCAGACGCGGGGCAGAGAGACCCAGTACTTC.

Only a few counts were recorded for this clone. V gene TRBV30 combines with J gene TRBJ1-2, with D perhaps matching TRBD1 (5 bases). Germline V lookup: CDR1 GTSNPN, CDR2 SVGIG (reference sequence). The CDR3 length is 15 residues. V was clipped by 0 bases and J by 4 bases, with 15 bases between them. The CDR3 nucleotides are TGTGCCTGGAGTGTCCCAGGGAATAGTATCTATGGCTACACCTTC. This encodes CAWSVPGNSIYGYTF.

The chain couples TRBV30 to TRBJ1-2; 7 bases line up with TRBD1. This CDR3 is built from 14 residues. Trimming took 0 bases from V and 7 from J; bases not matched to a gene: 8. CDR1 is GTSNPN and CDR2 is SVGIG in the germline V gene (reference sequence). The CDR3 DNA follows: TGTGCCTGGAGTGTACAGGGGCAGGGGATTGGCTACACCTTC. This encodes CAWSVQGQGIGYTF. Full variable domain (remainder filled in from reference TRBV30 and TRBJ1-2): SQTIHQWPATLVQPVGSPLSLECTVEGTSNPNLYWYRQAAGRGLQLLFYSVGIGQISSEVPQNLSASRPQDRQFILSSKKLLLSDSGFYLCAWSVQGQGIGYTFGSGTRLTVV.

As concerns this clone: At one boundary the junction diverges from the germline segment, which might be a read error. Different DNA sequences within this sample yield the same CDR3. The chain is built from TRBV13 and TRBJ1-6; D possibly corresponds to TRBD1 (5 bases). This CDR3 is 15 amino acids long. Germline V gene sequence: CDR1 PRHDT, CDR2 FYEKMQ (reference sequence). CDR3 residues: CASSLSTGDNSPLHF. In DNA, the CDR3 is TGTGCCAGCAGCTTATCAACGGGGGATAATTCGCCCCTCCACTTT.

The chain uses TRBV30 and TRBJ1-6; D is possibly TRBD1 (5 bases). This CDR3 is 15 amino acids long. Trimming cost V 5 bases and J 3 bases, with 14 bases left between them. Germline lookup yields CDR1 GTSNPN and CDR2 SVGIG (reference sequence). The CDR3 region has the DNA TGTGCCTGGGCCGGGGGATCTCTCTATAATTCACCCCTCCACTTT. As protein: CAWAGGSLYNSPLHF.

For the CDR3, the DNA is TGTGCCAGCACAGCGCGCCCGGAGGGCGCAGGTGTTGGTGGCTACACCTTC. It is translated as CASTARPEGAGVGGYTF. The V and J genes are TRBV2 and TRBJ1-2; no clear D gene. Trimming left V 7 bases short and J 7 bases short, with 28 bases between. The CDR3 covers 17 residues. Germline V CDR1 and CDR2: SNHLY, FYNNEI.

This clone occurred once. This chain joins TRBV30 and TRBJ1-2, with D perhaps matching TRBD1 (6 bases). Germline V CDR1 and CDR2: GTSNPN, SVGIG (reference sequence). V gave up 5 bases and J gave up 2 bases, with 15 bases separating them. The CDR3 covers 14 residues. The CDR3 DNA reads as TGTGCCTGGGGGGGCGGCAATGGAAACTATGGCTACACCTTC. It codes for CAWGGGNGNYGYTF.

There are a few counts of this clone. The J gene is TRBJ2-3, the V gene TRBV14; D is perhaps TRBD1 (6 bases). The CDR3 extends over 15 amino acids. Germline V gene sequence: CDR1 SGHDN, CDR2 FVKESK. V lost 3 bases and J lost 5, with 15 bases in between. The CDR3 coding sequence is TGTGCCAGCAGCCATGTTACAGGGCCCCAAGATACGCAGTATTTT. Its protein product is CASSHVTGPQDTQYF.

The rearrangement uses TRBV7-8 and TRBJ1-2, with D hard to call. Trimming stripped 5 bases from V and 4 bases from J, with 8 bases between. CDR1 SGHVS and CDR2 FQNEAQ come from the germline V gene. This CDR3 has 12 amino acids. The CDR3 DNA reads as TGTGCCAGCAGCGAATACAGCTATGGCTACACCTTC. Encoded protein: CASSEYSYGYTF.

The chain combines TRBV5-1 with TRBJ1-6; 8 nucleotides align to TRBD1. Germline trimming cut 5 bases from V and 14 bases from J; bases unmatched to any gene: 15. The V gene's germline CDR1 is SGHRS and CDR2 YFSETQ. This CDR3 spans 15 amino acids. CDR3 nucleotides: TGCGCCAGCAGTCCCGGACAGGGTGGTTCGCGGTCCCTCCACTTT. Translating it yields CASSPGQGGSRSLHF. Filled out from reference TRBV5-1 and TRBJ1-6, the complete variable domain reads KAGVTQTPRYLIKTRGQQVTLSCSPISGHRSVSWYQQTPGQGLQFLFEYFSETQRNKGNFPGRFSGRQFSNSRSEMNVSTLELGDSALYLCASSPGQGGSRSLHFGNGTRLTVT.

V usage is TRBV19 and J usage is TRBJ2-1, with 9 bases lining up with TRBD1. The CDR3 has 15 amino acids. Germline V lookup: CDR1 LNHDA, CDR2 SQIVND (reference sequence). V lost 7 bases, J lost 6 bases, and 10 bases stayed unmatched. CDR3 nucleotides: TGTGCCAGTACGTCAGGACAGGGGTTGAGCAATGAGCAGTTCTTC. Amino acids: CASTSGQGLSNEQFF.

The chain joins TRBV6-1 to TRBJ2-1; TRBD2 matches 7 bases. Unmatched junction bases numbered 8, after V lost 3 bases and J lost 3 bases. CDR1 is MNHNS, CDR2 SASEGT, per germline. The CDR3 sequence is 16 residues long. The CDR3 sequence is CASSDRPGGGYNEQFF. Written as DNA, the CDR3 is TGTGCCAGCAGTGATAGACCGGGGGGAGGCTACAATGAGCAGTTCTTC.

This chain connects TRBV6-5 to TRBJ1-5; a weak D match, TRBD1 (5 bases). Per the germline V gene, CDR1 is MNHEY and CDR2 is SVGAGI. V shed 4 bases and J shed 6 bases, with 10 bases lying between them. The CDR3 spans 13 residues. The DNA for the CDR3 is TGTGCCAGCAGTTCGACAGTAGTTCAGCCCCAGCATTTT. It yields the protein CASSSTVVQPQHF.

This CDR3 reads CASSLDGGGNSPLHF. The CDR3 coding sequence is TGCGCCAGCAGCTTGGACGGAGGTGGTAATTCACCCCTCCACTTT. The chain recombines TRBV5-1 with TRBJ1-6, with D unclear. The germline V and J ends were trimmed by 0 bases and 6 bases, with 10 bases remaining between them. The length of the CDR3 is 15 residues. Germline CDR1 SGHRS, CDR2 YFSETQ. Full variable domain (outside the CDR3, taken from reference TRBV5-1 and TRBJ1-6): KAGVTQTPRYLIKTRGQQVTLSCSPISGHRSVSWYQQTPGQGLQFLFEYFSETQRNKGNFPGRFSGRQFSNSRSEMNVSTLELGDSALYLCASSLDGGGNSPLHFGNGTRLTVT.

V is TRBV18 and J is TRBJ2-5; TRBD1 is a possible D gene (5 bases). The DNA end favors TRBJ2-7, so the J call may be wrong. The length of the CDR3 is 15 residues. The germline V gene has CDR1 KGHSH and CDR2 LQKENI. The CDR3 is CASSPGQGTTYEQYF. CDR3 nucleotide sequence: TGTGCCAGCTCACCAGGGCAGGGTACCACCTACGAGCAGTACTTC.

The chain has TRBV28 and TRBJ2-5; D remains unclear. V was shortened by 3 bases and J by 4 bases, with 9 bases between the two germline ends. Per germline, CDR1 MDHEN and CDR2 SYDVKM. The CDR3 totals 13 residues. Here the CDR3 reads CASSFRDSETQYF. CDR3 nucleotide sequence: TGTGCCAGCAGTTTCCGTGACTCAGAGACCCAGTACTTC.

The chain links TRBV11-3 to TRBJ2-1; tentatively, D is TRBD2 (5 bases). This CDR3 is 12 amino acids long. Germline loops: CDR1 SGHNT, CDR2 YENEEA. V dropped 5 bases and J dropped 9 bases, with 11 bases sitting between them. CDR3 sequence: CASSKRASEQFF. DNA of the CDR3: TGTGCCAGCAGCAAGAGGGCGAGTGAGCAGTTCTTC.

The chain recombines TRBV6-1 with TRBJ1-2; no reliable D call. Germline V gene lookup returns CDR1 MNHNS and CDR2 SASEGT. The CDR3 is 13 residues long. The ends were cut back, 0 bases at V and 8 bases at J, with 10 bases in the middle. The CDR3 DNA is TGTGCCAGCAGTGAAGCCCCATTTCGGGGCTACACCTTC. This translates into CASSEAPFRGYTF.

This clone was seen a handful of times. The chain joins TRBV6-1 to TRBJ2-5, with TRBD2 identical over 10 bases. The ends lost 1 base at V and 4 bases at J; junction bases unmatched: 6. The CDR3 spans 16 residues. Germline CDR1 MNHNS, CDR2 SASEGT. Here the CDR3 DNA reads TGTGCCAGCAGTGAAGATTGGCTAGCGGGGGTAGAGACCCAGTACTTC. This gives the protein CASSEDWLAGVETQYF.

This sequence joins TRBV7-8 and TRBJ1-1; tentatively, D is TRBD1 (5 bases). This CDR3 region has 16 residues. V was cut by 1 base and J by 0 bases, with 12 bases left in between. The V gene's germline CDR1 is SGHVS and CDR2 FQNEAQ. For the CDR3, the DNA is TGTGCCAGCAGCTTAGAGGCAGGGTCGGTGAACACTGAAGCTTTCTTT. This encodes CASSLEAGSVNTEAFF.

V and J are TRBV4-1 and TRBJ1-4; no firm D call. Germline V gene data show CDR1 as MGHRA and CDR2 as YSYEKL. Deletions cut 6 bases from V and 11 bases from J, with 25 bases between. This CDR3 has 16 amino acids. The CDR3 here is CASSPLNRGVERKLFF. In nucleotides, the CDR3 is TGCGCCAGCAGTCCTCTCAATCGGGGAGTGGAGAGGAAACTGTTTTTT.